This T cell receptor (beta chain) originates from a study of T cell changes during pregnancy in multiple sclerosis. The CDR3 is 15 amino acids. The V gene lost 6 bases and the J gene lost 6 bases, with 18 bases spanning the gap. Germline V CDR1 and CDR2: SGHVS, FQNEAQ. The repertoire was sequenced with immunoSEQ multiplex PCR; TCRdb's copy has only in-frame clones and lacks some. This sample has tens of thousands of clones, with around 90% found just once. The gene calls are TRBV7-8 and TRBJ2-1; D perhaps matches TRBD2 (6 bases). The TCR sequence derives from a female donor in good health, enrolled as a control in a pregnancy study. The sequencing here drew on peripheral blood, taken in the third trimester of pregnancy. The CDR3, as DNA: TGTGCCAGCAGGCTAAGGGAACTAGCCGGCAATGAGCAGTTCTTC. As protein: CASRLRELAGNEQFF. Supplemented by reference TRBV7-8 and TRBJ2-1, the full variable domain reads GAGVSQSPRYKVAKRGQDVALRCDPISGHVSLFWYQQALGQGPEFLTYFQNEAQLDKSGLPSDRFFAERPEGSVSTLKIQRTQQEDSAVYLCASRLRELAGNEQFFGPGTRLTVL.